The 32 T cell receptor beta chains in this list originate from one sample, sequenced in a study of blood T cell repertoires in COVID-19. Only in-frame clones appear in the TCRdb table, and some are missing; sequencing was by immunoSEQ multiplex PCR. The profile shows about 110,000 clones, approximately 70% of them singletons. The sample comprised peripheral blood. These receptors all come from a woman aged 40 to 50 with acute or convalescent COVID-19.

The chain uses TRBV9 and TRBJ2-5; 7 nucleotides line up with TRBD2. With V trimmed by 0 bases and J by 2 bases, 4 bases remained unmatched. The CDR3 is 15 amino acids. Germline V lookup: CDR1 SGDLS, CDR2 YYNGEE. The CDR3 sequence is CASSVEGGGQETQYF. CDR3 in DNA: TGTGCCAGCAGCGTAGAGGGCGGGGGACAAGAGACCCAGTACTTC.

V usage is TRBV7-2 and J usage is TRBJ2-5; perhaps TRBD2 as D (6 bases). Germline V CDR1 and CDR2: SGHTA, FQGNSA. CDR3 size: 14 residues. Trimming pared 2 bases from V and 9 bases from J, leaving 16 bases between. CDR3 loop: CASSLIELAPSQYF. CDR3 nucleotide sequence: TGTGCCAGCAGCTTAATCGAACTAGCACCATCCCAGTACTTC.

The chain has TRBV9 and TRBJ2-7; D is ambiguous. Germline V gene data show CDR1 as SGDLS and CDR2 as YYNGEE. The CDR3 is 13 amino acids. The V and J ends lost 4 bases and 3 bases respectively, with 11 bases between them. The CDR3, as DNA: TGTGCCAGCAGCCCGCGGCCAAGCTACGAGCAGTACTTC. Its translation is CASSPRPSYEQYF.

The chain recombines TRBV7-3 with TRBJ1-1, with 7 positions matching TRBD1. CDR3 length equals 13 residues. CDR1 is SGHTA, CDR2 FQGTGA, per germline. Losses at the gene ends were 5 bases for V and 4 bases for J; bases not matched to a gene: 4. The CDR3 sequence: CASSATGATEAFF. The CDR3 DNA reads TGTGCCAGCAGCGCAACAGGGGCCACTGAAGCTTTCTTT.

This clone is a singleton in its sample. The chain couples TRBV29-1 to TRBJ2-2, with D perhaps TRBD2 (5 bases). There are 16 residues in the CDR3. Germline V gene data show CDR1 as SQVTM and CDR2 as ANQGSEA. Trimming shortened V by 6 bases and J by 5 bases, and 22 bases separated the two germline ends. DNA for the CDR3: TGCAGCGTCCTATCAATCGGGCGGGTCAATACCGGGGAGCTGTTTTTT. It yields the protein CSVLSIGRVNTGELFF.

The chain is built from TRBV6-5 and TRBJ2-3; D is perhaps TRBD2 (6 bases). CDR1 is MNHEY and CDR2 is SVGAGI in the germline V gene. Trimming removed 7 bases from V and 6 bases from J, with 14 bases in between. This CDR3 spans 13 amino acids. CDR3 amino acids: CASMRDLYDTQYF. CDR3 nucleotide sequence: TGTGCCAGCATGAGGGACTTGTACGATACGCAGTATTTT.

The rearrangement links TRBV5-1 to TRBJ2-3; tentative D call: TRBD2 (5 bases). Per germline, CDR1 SGHRS and CDR2 YFSETQ. V shed 4 bases and J shed 1 base, with 10 bases lying between them. This CDR3 comprises 14 residues. CDR3 nucleotide sequence: TGCGCCAGCAGCCCGGGATTCGGCACAGATACGCAGTATTTT. This gives the protein CASSPGFGTDTQYF.

This clone was counted between two and nine times. The chain uses TRBV5-1 and TRBJ1-4, with D perhaps TRBD1 (6 bases). This CDR3 is 13 amino acids long. The V and J ends lost 5 bases and 6 bases respectively, with 11 bases between them. Germline CDR1 and CDR2: SGHRS and YFSETQ. In DNA, the CDR3 is TGCGCCAGCAGTCGACAGGCGGATGAAAAACTGTTTTTT. This gives the protein CASSRQADEKLFF.

The V gene is TRBV7-6, the J gene TRBJ2-1; D not resolved. The CDR3 sequence is 15 residues long. Trimming pared 5 bases from V and 0 bases from J, leaving 11 bases between. Germline V CDR1 and CDR2: SGHVS, FNYEAQ. The CDR3 DNA sequence: TGTGCCAGCAGCGTCAGTATCCGCTCCTACAATGAGCAGTTCTTC. Its protein product is CASSVSIRSYNEQFF.

CDR3 sequence reads: CAISEPLAGRAETQYF. CDR3 bases: TGTGCCATCAGTGAGCCGTTAGCGGGGCGGGCAGAGACCCAGTACTTC. V is TRBV10-3 and J is TRBJ2-5; 8 positions match TRBD2. The CDR3 runs 16 residues. In germline, CDR1 is ENHRY, CDR2 SYGVKD. V lost 2 bases and J lost 4; bases outside the gene matches: 9.

This clone showed up just once. The V gene is TRBV5-6, the J gene TRBJ1-1; D is unresolved. Germline CDR1 SGHDT, CDR2 YYEEEE. This CDR3 is 14 amino acids long. V lost 4 bases to trimming and J lost 3 bases, with 13 bases between them. CDR3 coding DNA: TGTGCCAGCAGCCCCTATTCCCGAGACACTGAAGCTTTCTTT. Its protein is CASSPYSRDTEAFF.

The CDR3 reads CASSTTTGDDSPLHF. The CDR3, as DNA: TGTGCCAGTAGTACAACCACCGGGGATGATTCACCCCTCCACTTT. The chain is built from TRBV19 and TRBJ1-6; unclear D gene. The germline CDR1 and CDR2 sequences are LNHDA and SQIVND (reference sequence). V shed 4 bases and J shed 8 bases, with 15 bases lying between them. CDR3 size: 15 residues. Combining the CDR3 with reference TRBV19 and TRBJ1-6 gives the whole variable domain DGGITQSPKYLFRKEGQNVTLSCEQNLNHDAMYWYRQDPGQGLRLIYYSQIVNDFQKGDIAEGYSVSREKKESFPLTVTSAQKNPTAFYLCASSTTTGDDSPLHFGNGTRLTVT.

The V gene is TRBV7-9, the J gene TRBJ2-6, with 8 bases identical to TRBD2. The CDR3 consists of 19 residues. The V segment lost 3 bases and the J segment 3 bases; nucleotides outside the gene matches: 13. Germline V CDR1 and CDR2: SEHNR, FQNEAQ (reference sequence). The CDR3 bases are TGTGCCAGCAGCTTGGAGCGGGGGTTGAGGGTACGTGGGGCCAACGTCCTGACTTTC. Residues: CASSLERGLRVRGANVLTF.

The V gene is TRBV5-1, the J gene TRBJ2-3, with D perhaps TRBD2 (5 bases). V dropped 4 bases and J dropped 1 base, with 10 bases sitting between them. The germline CDR1 and CDR2 sequences are SGHRS and YFSETQ. The CDR3 covers 14 residues. The chain's CDR3 is CASSAGARTDTQYF. The CDR3 DNA is TGCGCCAGCAGCGCGGGTGCCCGCACAGATACGCAGTATTTT.

This clone occurred once. The chain uses TRBV5-8 and TRBJ1-5; no clear D gene. V lost 4 bases to trimming and J lost 0 bases, with 11 bases between them. CDR3 length: 15 residues. Germline V gene lookup returns CDR1 SGHTS and CDR2 YDEGEE. CDR3 in amino acids: CASSRNEGSNQPQHF. The CDR3 DNA sequence: TGTGCCAGCAGCCGGAACGAGGGTAGCAATCAGCCCCAGCATTTT.

This chain uses TRBV7-2 with TRBJ2-4; TRBD2 agrees at 9 bases. The CDR3 has 15 residues. From germline, CDR1 is SGHTA and CDR2 FQGNSA. J gave up 5 bases and V 2 bases, and 4 bases lay outside the gene matches. Written as DNA, the CDR3 is TGTGCCAGCAGCTTAAGCGGGGGGCACCAAAACATTCAGTACTTC. Translated, it gives CASSLSGGHQNIQYF.

This clone showed up just once. This chain uses TRBV14 with TRBJ2-1, with 12 bases matching TRBD2. V lost 1 base to trimming and J lost 10 bases; unmatched junction nucleotides: 2. CDR1 and CDR2 from the germline V gene are SGHDN and FVKESK. The CDR3 consists of 14 residues. CDR3 coding DNA: TGTGCCAGCAGCCAAGGACTAGCGGGGGTAGAGCAGTTCTTC. Its protein product is CASSQGLAGVEQFF.

The V and J genes are TRBV6-2 or TRBV6-3 and TRBJ2-5; TRBD2 matches 10 bases. In germline, CDR1 is MNHEY, CDR2 SVGEGT. The CDR3 length is 15 residues. The J segment lost 0 bases and the V segment lost 7 bases, leaving 5 bases of the junction unmatched. The CDR3 sequence: CASTPGLAYQETQYF. CDR3 coding DNA: TGTGCCAGCACCCCGGGACTAGCGTACCAAGAGACCCAGTACTTC.

This clone was observed a few times. The V and J genes are TRBV2 and TRBJ2-7, with a possible D match to TRBD1 (5 bases). Per germline, CDR1 SNHLY and CDR2 FYNNEI. The V and J ends lost 5 bases and 4 bases respectively, with 9 bases between them. The CDR3 extends over 12 amino acids. CDR3 region: CASSRQNYEQYF. CDR3 DNA: TGTGCCAGCAGTAGACAGAATTACGAGCAGTACTTC.

The chain is built from TRBV6-6 and TRBJ2-2; maybe TRBD2 (6 bases). The CDR3 spans 14 residues. Germline-derived CDR1 and CDR2 are MNHNY and SVGAGI (reference sequence). V was shortened by 2 bases and J by 4 bases, with 8 bases between the two germline ends. CDR3 nucleotides: TGTGCCAGCAGTTACGGGGGGACCACCGGGGAGCTGTTTTTT. Encoded protein: CASSYGGTTGELFF.

V gene TRBV19 combines with J gene TRBJ1-2; 8 bases fit TRBD1. Germline assignment: CDR1 LNHDA and CDR2 SQIVND (reference sequence). The V gene end was trimmed by 6 bases and the J gene end by 8 bases; junction bases not matched to a gene: 8. The CDR3 contains 13 residues. The CDR3 nucleotides are TGTGCCAGTAGCGACAGGGGAAGATACGGCTACACCTTC. Protein: CASSDRGRYGYTF.

The rearrangement links TRBV7-2 to TRBJ2-5; 8 nucleotides agree with TRBD2. V trimming: 6 bases; J trimming: 4 bases; junction bases outside the gene matches: 4. The CDR3 extends over 13 amino acids. Per germline, CDR1 SGHTA and CDR2 FQGNSA. This CDR3 reads CASSYRGGETQYF. The DNA for the CDR3 is TGTGCCAGCAGTTATCGGGGGGGAGAGACCCAGTACTTC.

J is TRBJ2-3 and V is TRBV5-1; 9 nucleotides agree with TRBD2. With V trimmed by 4 bases and J by 3 bases, 6 bases remained unmatched. CDR1 is SGHRS, CDR2 YFSETQ, per germline. The CDR3 covers 15 residues. CDR3 sequence: CASSPRGLATDTQYF. DNA of the CDR3: TGCGCCAGCAGCCCCCGAGGACTAGCGACAGATACGCAGTATTTT.

This chain connects TRBV19 to TRBJ1-5; TRBD1 aligns across 8 bases. The CDR3 is 15 residues long. V lost 7 bases to trimming and J lost 0 bases; unmatched junction nucleotides: 5. Germline lookup yields CDR1 LNHDA and CDR2 SQIVND (reference sequence). The CDR3 DNA sequence: TGTGCCAGTACCTGGACAGGGATTAGCAATCAGCCCCAGCATTTT. Amino acid sequence: CASTWTGISNQPQHF.

This chain connects TRBV6-5 to TRBJ1-5; maybe TRBD1 (5 bases). Per germline, CDR1 MNHEY and CDR2 SVGAGI. The CDR3 length is 14 residues. V lost 7 bases to trimming and J lost 6 bases, with 16 bases between them. The CDR3 here is CASTSGPGGQPQHF. CDR3 DNA: TGTGCCAGCACCTCGGGGCCGGGAGGTCAGCCCCAGCATTTT.

The rearrangement links TRBV5-4 to TRBJ2-1; 9 nucleotides align to TRBD1. The CDR3 is made up of 17 amino acids. The trim removed 2 bases at V and 6 bases at J, leaving 12 bases unmatched. CDR1 is SGHNT and CDR2 is YYREEE in the germline V gene (reference sequence). Written as DNA, the CDR3 is TGTGCCAGCAGCTTACCTAGTGGGGACAGGGTATTCAATGAGCAGTTCTTC. Translated, it gives CASSLPSGDRVFNEQFF.

The chain uses TRBV3-1 (or the pseudogene TRBV3-2) and TRBJ2-1; TRBD2 matches 10 bases. The ends lost 3 bases at V and 4 bases at J; junction bases unmatched: 6. CDR1 and CDR2 from the germline V gene are LGHDT and YNNKEL (reference sequence). This CDR3 is built from 16 residues. DNA for the CDR3: TGTGCCAGCAGCCACCTAACTAGCGGGGCATACAATGAGCAGTTCTTC. Protein sequence: CASSHLTSGAYNEQFF.

This clone showed up many times. The sample contains more than one DNA sequence encoding this CDR3. The chain joins TRBV28 to TRBJ1-2; D not resolved. The CDR3 loop spans 13 amino acids. V was pared by 6 bases and J by 1 base, with 9 bases between. CDR1 and CDR2 from the germline V gene are MDHEN and SYDVKM. DNA of the CDR3: TGTGCCAGCAGACCGACGGGTAACTATGGCTACACCTTC. It encodes CASRPTGNYGYTF.

The V and J genes are TRBV6-5 and TRBJ2-3, with no clear D. Germline CDR1 MNHEY, CDR2 SVGAGI. The CDR3 totals 13 residues. The V end lost 8 bases, the J end lost 6 bases, and 15 bases lay between the germline ends. CDR3 DNA sequence: TGTGCCAGCCGCCCTGGGTCCGGGGATACGCAGTATTTT. It yields the protein CASRPGSGDTQYF.

The J gene is TRBJ1-4, the V gene TRBV5-1; 9 nucleotides match TRBD1. The J segment lost 8 bases and the V segment lost 4 bases, leaving 6 bases of the junction unmatched. The CDR3 covers 14 residues. Germline loops: CDR1 SGHRS, CDR2 YFSETQ. The CDR3 region has the DNA TGCGCCAGCAGCCCCGGGACAGGGAGAGAAAAACTGTTTTTT. It yields the protein CASSPGTGREKLFF.

The chain has TRBV5-1 and TRBJ1-1; TRBD1 matches 7 bases. The germline gives CDR1 SGHRS, CDR2 YFSETQ. The CDR3 loop spans 15 amino acids. V lost 0 bases, J lost 4 bases, and 6 bases stayed unmatched. The CDR3 coding sequence is TGCGCCAGCAGCTTGGAGGGACAGAGTTTCACTGAAGCTTTCTTT. This gives the protein CASSLEGQSFTEAFF.

The rearrangement joins TRBV6-1 to TRBJ2-7; D ambiguous. CDR1 is MNHNS and CDR2 is SASEGT in the germline V gene. The CDR3 extends over 13 amino acids. Trimming took 1 base from V and 3 from J, leaving 7 bases between them. Here the CDR3 DNA reads TGTGCCAGCAGTGAAGTGACTTACTACGAGCAGTACTTC. Translation: CASSEVTYYEQYF.